The sample holds a few counts of the clone carrying this T cell receptor beta chain. The sample comes from a study of response to subunit inactivated influenza vaccine. TCRdb independently ran MiXCR on the RT-PCR reads; one entry per CDR3 protein. In the table there are some 600,000 distinct CDR3 sequences, 14% of which are singletons. CDR3 size: 14 residues. CDR1 SGHTA and CDR2 FQGNSA come from the germline V gene. The V segment lost 5 bases and the J segment 6 bases; nucleotides outside the gene matches: 9. Source: PBMCs from blood, taken roughly 15 days before vaccination. The J gene is TRBJ2-7, the V gene TRBV7-2; TRBD2 matches 8 bases. This clonotype originated in a man in his fifties or sixties who received an inactivated influenza vaccine. The chain's CDR3 is CASSPRSGRSEQYF. CDR3 coding DNA: TGTGCCAGCAGCCCTCGAAGCGGGAGAAGCGAGCAGTACTTC.